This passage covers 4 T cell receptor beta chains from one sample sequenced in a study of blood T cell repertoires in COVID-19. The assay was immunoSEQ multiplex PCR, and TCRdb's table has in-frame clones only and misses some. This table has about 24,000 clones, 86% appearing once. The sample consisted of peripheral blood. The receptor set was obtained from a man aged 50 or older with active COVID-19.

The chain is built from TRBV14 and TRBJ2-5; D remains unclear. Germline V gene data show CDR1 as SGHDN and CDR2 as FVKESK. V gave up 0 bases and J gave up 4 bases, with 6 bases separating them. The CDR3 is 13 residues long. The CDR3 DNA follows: TGTGCCAGCAGCCAAGATATTCGAGAGACCCAGTACTTC. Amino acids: CASSQDIRETQYF.

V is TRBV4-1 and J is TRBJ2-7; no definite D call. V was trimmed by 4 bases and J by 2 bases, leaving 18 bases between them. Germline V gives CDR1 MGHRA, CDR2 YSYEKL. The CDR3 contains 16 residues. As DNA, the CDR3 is TGCGCCAGCAGCCGACAACCCTCCTCATCTACCTACGAGCAGTACTTC. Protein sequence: CASSRQPSSSTYEQYF.

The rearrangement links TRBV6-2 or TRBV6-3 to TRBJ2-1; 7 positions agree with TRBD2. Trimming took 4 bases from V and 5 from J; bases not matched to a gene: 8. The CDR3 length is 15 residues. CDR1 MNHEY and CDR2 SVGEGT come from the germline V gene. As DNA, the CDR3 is TGTGCCAGCAGTTCTGAGGGAGGGGTAAACAATGAGCAGTTCTTC. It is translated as CASSSEGGVNNEQFF.

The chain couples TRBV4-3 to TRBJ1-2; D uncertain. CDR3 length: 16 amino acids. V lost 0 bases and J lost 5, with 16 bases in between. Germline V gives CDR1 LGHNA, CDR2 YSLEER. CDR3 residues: CASSQDRGFSIYGYTF. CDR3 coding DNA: TGCGCCAGCAGCCAAGATAGAGGCTTCTCAATATATGGCTACACCTTC.